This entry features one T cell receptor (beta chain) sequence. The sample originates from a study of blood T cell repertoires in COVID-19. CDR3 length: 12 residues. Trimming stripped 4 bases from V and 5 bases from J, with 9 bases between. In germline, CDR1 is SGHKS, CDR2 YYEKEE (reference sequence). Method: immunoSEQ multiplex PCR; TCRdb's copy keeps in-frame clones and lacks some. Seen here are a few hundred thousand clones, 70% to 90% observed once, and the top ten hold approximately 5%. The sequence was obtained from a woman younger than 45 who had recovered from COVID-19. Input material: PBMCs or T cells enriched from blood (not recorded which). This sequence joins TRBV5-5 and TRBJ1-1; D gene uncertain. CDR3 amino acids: CASSLLRTEAFF. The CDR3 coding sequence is TGTGCCAGCAGCCTCCTTAGAACTGAAGCTTTCTTT.